Below, 13 T cell receptor beta chains from the same sample are listed, as sequenced in a study of memory CD8 T cells in hepatitis C reinfection. Stated time point: peak reinfection, 3 to 8 weeks after reinfection detection. TCR sequencing was done directly ex vivo on sorted cells, without expansion in vitro. The repertoire was sequenced with immunoSEQ multiplex PCR; TCRdb's copy has only in-frame clones and lacks some. Among under 50,000 clones listed, 88% were seen once. Source material: naive CD8+ T cells sorted from blood. These receptors all stem from a man in his late teens or twenties with hepatitis C virus infection.

Remarks on this clone: The germline gene is not matched at one end of the junction; a read error may be the cause. The rearrangement joins TRBV11-2 to TRBJ2-2, with a possible D match to TRBD2 (5 bases). CDR1 and CDR2 (germline): SGHAT, FQNNGV. The CDR3 sequence is 15 residues long. CDR3 protein: CASSPLWNRFGELFF. CDR3 coding DNA: TGTGCCAGCAGCCCCCTGTGGAATAGGTTCGGGGAGTTGTTTTTT.

The chain links TRBV19 to TRBJ2-1; 9 bases are shared with TRBD1. The CDR3 has 14 amino acids. Germline V CDR1 and CDR2: LNHDA, SQIVND (reference sequence). V shed 9 bases and J 4 bases; nucleotides not matched to a gene: 7. The chain's CDR3 is CASTDRGPYNEQFF. DNA for the CDR3: TGTGCCAGCACGGACAGGGGTCCTTACAATGAGCAGTTCTTC.

This clone came up a few times. The V and J genes are TRBV4-2 and TRBJ2-1; 9 bases agree with TRBD1. The CDR3 length is 15 residues. Trimming removed 0 bases from V and 9 bases from J; junction bases left unmatched: 6. CDR1 is LGHNA and CDR2 is YNFKEQ in the germline V gene. The CDR3 DNA sequence: TGTGCCAGCAGCCAAGAAGGGACAGGGTATGGTGAGCAGTTCTTC. Translated, it gives CASSQEGTGYGEQFF.

The chain has TRBV7-9 and TRBJ2-7, with D maybe TRBD1 (5 bases). Trimming cost V 4 bases and J 6 bases, with 13 bases left between them. In germline, CDR1 is SEHNR, CDR2 FQNEAQ (reference sequence). CDR3 size: 13 residues. DNA for the CDR3: TGTGCCAGCAGCTCAGCCAGGGTAGGCGAGCAGTACTTC. Its translation: CASSSARVGEQYF. Supplemented by reference TRBV7-9 and TRBJ2-7, the full variable domain reads DTGVSQNPRHKITKRGQNVTFRCDPISEHNRLYWYRQTLGQGPEFLTYFQNEAQLEKSRLLSDRFSAERPKGSFSTLEIQRTEQGDSAMYLCASSSARVGEQYFGPGTRLTVT.

The rearrangement links TRBV2 to TRBJ2-7; 8 positions agree with TRBD2. Germline CDR1 is SNHLY and CDR2 is FYNNEI. The CDR3 covers 13 residues. V shed 7 bases, J shed 6 bases, and the junction held 8 bases outside the gene matches. The CDR3 coding sequence is TGTGCCAGCAACCCGGGACTAGGGGCCGAGCAGTACTTC. This translates into CASNPGLGAEQYF.

The genes are TRBV4-1 and TRBJ1-1, with TRBD1 matching over 9 bases. V gave up 4 bases and J gave up 4 bases; unmatched junction bases: 7. The germline CDR1 and CDR2 sequences are MGHRA and YSYEKL. The CDR3 is 15 residues long. The chain's CDR3 is CASSRDTGGGTEAFF. In nucleotides, the CDR3 is TGCGCCAGCAGCCGGGACACAGGGGGCGGCACTGAAGCTTTCTTT.

The chain uses TRBV27 and TRBJ1-1; 7 nucleotides agree with TRBD1. The CDR3 consists of 15 residues. Germline values: CDR1 MNHEY, CDR2 SMNVEV (reference sequence). Trimming cost V 4 bases and J 5 bases; bases outside gene matches: 10. The CDR3 loop is CASSSRQGVETEAFF. The CDR3 DNA follows: TGTGCCAGCAGTTCCCGACAGGGAGTAGAGACTGAAGCTTTCTTT.

CDR3 sequence: CASSPDNYEQYV. The CDR3 nucleotides read TGTGCCAGCTCTCCGGACAACTACGAGCAGTACGTC. This chain links TRBV2 with TRBJ2-7, with a possible D match to TRBD1 (5 bases). Deletions cut 8 bases from V and 3 bases from J, with 11 bases between. The CDR3 sequence is 12 residues long. Germline assignment: CDR1 SNHLY and CDR2 FYNNEI.

The chain has TRBV27 and TRBJ2-3, with D perhaps matching TRBD2 (6 bases). This CDR3 region has 15 residues. V dropped 5 bases and J dropped 0 bases, with 12 bases sitting between them. Germline V lookup: CDR1 MNHEY, CDR2 SMNVEV (reference sequence). The chain's CDR3 is CASSPWSGSTDTQYF. CDR3 nucleotide sequence: TGTGCCAGCAGTCCCTGGAGCGGGAGCACAGATACGCAGTATTTT.

This chain connects TRBV2 to TRBJ2-6; D is ambiguous. This CDR3 is 14 amino acids long. Trimming shortened V by 2 bases and J by 2 bases, and 4 bases separated the two germline ends. Looked up from germline, CDR1 is SNHLY and CDR2 is FYNNEI. The CDR3 loop reads CASSEYTGANVLTF. DNA for the CDR3: TGTGCCAGCAGTGAATATACTGGGGCCAACGTCCTGACTTTC.

J is TRBJ1-4 and V is TRBV28; D ambiguous. Deletions cut 7 bases from V and 3 bases from J, with 18 bases between. In germline, CDR1 is MDHEN, CDR2 SYDVKM. The CDR3 is 16 residues long. CDR3 protein: CASNSPRKVANEKLFF. The CDR3 DNA sequence: TGTGCCAGCAACTCCCCCAGGAAGGTGGCTAATGAAAAACTGTTTTTT.

The chain couples TRBV9 to TRBJ2-1; TRBD2 matches at 8 bases. V was clipped by 4 bases and J by 3 bases; unmatched bases: 3. This CDR3 spans 14 amino acids. Germline CDR1 and CDR2: SGDLS and YYNGEE. This CDR3 reads CASSLRGGYNEQFF. As DNA, the CDR3 is TGTGCCAGCAGCCTACGGGGGGGCTACAATGAGCAGTTCTTC. The complete variable domain, with remaining parts taken from reference TRBV9 and TRBJ2-1, reads DSGVTQTPKHLITATGQRVTLRCSPRSGDLSVYWYQQSLDQGLQFLIQYYNGEERAKGNILERFSAQQFPDLHSELNLSSLELGDSALYFCASSLRGGYNEQFFGPGTRLTVL.

The chain uses TRBV29-1 and TRBJ2-2; 11 positions agree with TRBD1. V was clipped by 7 bases and J by 6 bases; unmatched bases: 4. This CDR3 region has 13 residues. Germline V gene data show CDR1 as SQVTM and CDR2 as ANQGSEA. In DNA form, the CDR3 reads TGCAGCGGGACGGGACAGGGGGCCGGGGAGCTGTTTTTT. Protein: CSGTGQGAGELFF.